A single T cell receptor (beta chain) is shown here with its context. The sample holds other DNA sequences that translate to the same CDR3. This sample is part of a study of blood T cell repertoires in COVID-19. Overall study: The samples span acute and convalescent COVID-19 from the United States, Italy and Spain. T cells, B-cell-depleted T cells, or PBMCs provided the cDNA or gDNA that served as material.

Per the authors' pipeline: By means of reference gene primer amplification, nucleated cell counts were estimated. The data were produced by immunoSEQ multiplex PCR, yet TCRdb's version contains in-frame clones alone and is incomplete. That table furnishes V, J and clone size, whereas the DNA furnished D and trimming. This table holds around 130,000 clones, 85% to 90% found once. From germline, CDR1 is KGHSH and CDR2 LQKENI. With V trimmed by 4 bases and J by 2 bases, 8 bases remained unmatched. The CDR3 loop spans 17 amino acids. The sequence derives from a man between 70 and 80 years old with active or convalescent COVID-19. The material sequenced was peripheral blood. The genes are TRBV18 and TRBJ2-6; 7 nucleotides align to TRBD1. This chain's CDR3 is CASSQGAGRPGANVLTF. As DNA, the CDR3 is TGTGCCAGCTCACAGGGGGCGGGTCGCCCTGGGGCCAACGTCCTGACTTTC.